The rows below give T cell receptor beta chains drawn from one sample of a study of blood T cell repertoires in COVID-19. Sequenced by immunoSEQ multiplex PCR; TCRdb stores in-frame clones only, minus some. The table lists 200,000 to 300,000 clones, around nine tenths of them singletons. Source material: peripheral blood. These receptors all come from a woman between 65 and 79 years old with active or convalescent COVID-19. CDR3s include the opening cysteine and the closing phenylalanine or tryptophan. The order of the fields is V gene, J gene, D gene, clone size, CDR3 DNA, CDR3 protein. The D gene is left open where the match is weak. Size values are once, few and many counts, or a class for expanded clones, and some rows have none.

>TRBV18|TRBJ2-7|.|.
TGTGCCAGCTCATTGGCGAGGGATCACGAGCAGTACTTC
CASSLARDHEQYF
>TRBV7-3|TRBJ2-7|TRBD1|.
TGTGCCAGCAGCTTGGGACAGGGCCTATGGGAGCAGTACTTC
CASSLGQGLWEQYF
>TRBV6-5|TRBJ1-2|TRBD1|.
TGTGCCAGCAGTTACAGGGACAGGGGGTCCTATGGCTACACCTTC
CASSYRDRGSYGYTF
>TRBV24-1|TRBJ2-1|TRBD2|.
TGTGCCACCAGTGAGGCCGGAACTAGCGGTCCCTCCTACAATGAGCAGTTCTTC
CATSEAGTSGPSYNEQFF
>TRBV6-6|TRBJ2-4|.|.
TGTGCCAGCAGTCCCCGGCAGGGGCTAGCCAAAAACATTCAGTACTTC
CASSPRQGLAKNIQYF
>TRBV5-1|TRBJ2-7|.|once
TGCGCCAGCAGGGGGACTTCGAACTACGAGCAGTACTTC
CASRGTSNYEQYF
>TRBV4-3|TRBJ1-1|.|few
TGCGCCAGCAGTGAAAGACTATCCACTGAAGCTTTCTTT
CASSERLSTEAFF
>TRBV5-6|TRBJ1-2|.|few
TGTGCCAGCAGCTTTCGACTCTCTGGCTACACCTTC
CASSFRLSGYTF
>TRBV7-2|TRBJ1-5|.|.
TGTGCCAGCAGCCAGGTGACCAATCAGCCCCAGCATTTT
CASSQVTNQPQHF
>TRBV11-2|TRBJ1-1|.|.
TGTGCCAGCAGCTTAATGGGCCAAAAAGCTTTCTTT
CASSLMGQKAFF
>TRBV6-5|TRBJ2-7|.|few
TGTGCCAGCAGTTACTCGATTCTTCGGAGCTCCTACGAGCAGTACTTC
CASSYSILRSSYEQYF
>TRBV6-5|TRBJ1-3|TRBD1|.
TGTGCCAGTCTCTCCAGGACAGGGGGTCACATATATTTT
CASLSRTGGHIYF
>TRBV19|TRBJ1-1|.|.
TGTGCCAGTAGTTCTAGCGGGTACACTGAAGCTTTCTTT
CASSSSGYTEAFF
>TRBV7-9|TRBJ1-4|.|.
TGTGCCAGCAGCTTTAAGGCGGGAGAAAAACTGTTTTTT
CASSFKAGEKLFF
>TRBV7-8|TRBJ1-2|TRBD1|.
TGTGCCAGCAGCTTTTCGACCGGACAGGGGGCGGCTGGCTACACCTTC
CASSFSTGQGAAGYTF
>TRBV6-5|TRBJ2-7|.|.
TGTGCCAGCAGTTACTCGTTAGACAGCTCCTACGAGCAGTACTTC
CASSYSLDSSYEQYF
>TRBV20-1|TRBJ1-2|.|.
TGCACTGCCCGGTCAGGGCATGGCTACACCTTC
CTARSGHGYTF
>TRBV10-2|TRBJ2-3|.|.
TGCGCCAGCAGTGATGGGGCTAATACGCAGTATTTT
CASSDGANTQYF
>TRBV3-1/TRBV3-2|TRBJ1-3|.|.
TGTGCCAGCAGCCAAGCAGGGGAAGGGTTAAACACCATATATTTT
CASSQAGEGLNTIYF
>TRBV9|TRBJ2-3|TRBD2|.
TGTGCCAGCAGCGTAGAGGCGGGGAGGGGCACAGATACGCAGTATTTT
CASSVEAGRGTDTQYF
>TRBV6-5|TRBJ2-7|TRBD2|.
TGTGCCAGCAGGCAGGGACTAACCCACGAGCAGTACTTC
CASRQGLTHEQYF
>TRBV18|TRBJ1-6|.|few
TGTGCCAGCTCACCAAGTACCTACGCACCCCTCCACTTT
CASSPSTYAPLHF
>TRBV5-4|TRBJ2-1|TRBD1|.
TGTGCCAGCAGCTTTAGGGACAGGCCATACAATGAGCAGTTCTTC
CASSFRDRPYNEQFF
>TRBV6-5|TRBJ1-1|TRBD1|.
TGTGCCACCAGACGGACAGGTGCTGAAGCTTTCTTT
CATRRTGAEAFF
>TRBV24-1|TRBJ2-3|TRBD1|.
TGTGCCACCAGGGGACAGGGGGAAGATACGCAGTATTTT
CATRGQGEDTQYF
>TRBV6-5|TRBJ1-1|.|.
TGTGCCAGCGAAGCATCGTCGGGAAACACTGAAGCTTTCTTT
CASEASSGNTEAFF
>TRBV6-4|TRBJ2-2|.|.
TGTGCCAGCAGTGAGCAATCAGGGCTGGGGGAGCTGTTTTTT
CASSEQSGLGELFF
>TRBV24-1|TRBJ1-1|.|.
TGTGCCACCAGTGACTCCGGCGGACAGAACACTGAAGCTTTCTTT
CATSDSGGQNTEAFF
>TRBV19|TRBJ2-3|.|.
TGTGCCAGTGGGGCTAGCACAGATACGCAGTATTTT
CASGASTDTQYF